This T cell receptor beta chain was sequenced for a study of cytomegalovirus exposure and HLA in healthy donors. The ends lost 4 bases at V and 1 base at J; junction bases unmatched: 7. The V gene's germline CDR1 is SGHRS and CDR2 YFSETQ. The CDR3 runs 17 residues. The PCR employed 60 Vbeta primers together with 13 Jbeta primers. Original data processing: In a later analysis, 79 million or so unique TCR beta chains included roughly 11 million shared by two or more donors. The assay was immunoSEQ multiplex PCR, and TCRdb's table has in-frame clones only and misses some. V, J and clone size are those of that table, while D and trimming were read from the DNA. Of about 150,000 clones listed, 80% are singletons.

The rearrangement uses TRBV5-1 and TRBJ2-1; 11 nucleotides line up with TRBD1. Sequenced sample: PBMCs. The receptor was isolated from a woman between 35 and 50 years old in good health and CMV-seropositive. CDR3 in DNA: TGCGCCAGCAGCGCCGGGGACAGGGGGGTTTCCTACAATGAGCAGTTCTTC. It translates to CASSAGDRGVSYNEQFF.